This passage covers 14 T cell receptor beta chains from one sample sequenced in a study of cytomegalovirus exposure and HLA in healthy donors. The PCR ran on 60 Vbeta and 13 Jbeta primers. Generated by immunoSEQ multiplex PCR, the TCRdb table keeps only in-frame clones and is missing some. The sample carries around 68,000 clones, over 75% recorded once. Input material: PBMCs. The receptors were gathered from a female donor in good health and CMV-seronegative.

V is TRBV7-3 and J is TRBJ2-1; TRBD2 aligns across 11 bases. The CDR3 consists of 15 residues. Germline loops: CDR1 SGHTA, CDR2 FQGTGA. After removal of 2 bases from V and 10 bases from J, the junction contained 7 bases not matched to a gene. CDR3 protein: CASSLGTSGSGEQFF. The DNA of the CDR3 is TGTGCCAGCAGCTTAGGGACTAGCGGTTCAGGAGAGCAGTTCTTC.

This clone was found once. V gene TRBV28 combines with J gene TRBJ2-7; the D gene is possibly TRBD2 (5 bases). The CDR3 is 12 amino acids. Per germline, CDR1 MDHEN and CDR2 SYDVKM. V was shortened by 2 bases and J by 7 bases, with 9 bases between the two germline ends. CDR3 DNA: TGTGCCAGCAGTTTACCCCGCGGGGAGCAGTACTTC. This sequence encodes CASSLPRGEQYF.

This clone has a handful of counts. As DNA, the CDR3 is TGTGCCAGCAGCCCCCTAGCGCAGAGCTCCTACGAGCAGTACTTC. Translation: CASSPLAQSSYEQYF. This chain joins TRBV6-6 and TRBJ2-7; TRBD2 might be the D (6 bases). Germline assignment: CDR1 MNHNY and CDR2 SVGAGI (reference sequence). This CDR3 is built from 15 residues. Trimming took 6 bases from V and 0 from J, leaving 15 bases between them.

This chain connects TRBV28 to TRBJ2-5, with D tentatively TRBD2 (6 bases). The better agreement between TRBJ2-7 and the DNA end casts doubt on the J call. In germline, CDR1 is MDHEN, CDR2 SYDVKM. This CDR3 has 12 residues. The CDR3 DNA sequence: TGTGCCAGCGGGGGGACTGACTACGAGCAGTACTTC. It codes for CASGGTDYEQYF.

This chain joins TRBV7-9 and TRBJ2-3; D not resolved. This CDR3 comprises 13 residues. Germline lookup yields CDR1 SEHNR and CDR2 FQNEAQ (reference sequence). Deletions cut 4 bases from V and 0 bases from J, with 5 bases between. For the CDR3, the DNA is TGTGCCAGCAGCTCCCCAAGCACAGATACGCAGTATTTT. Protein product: CASSSPSTDTQYF.

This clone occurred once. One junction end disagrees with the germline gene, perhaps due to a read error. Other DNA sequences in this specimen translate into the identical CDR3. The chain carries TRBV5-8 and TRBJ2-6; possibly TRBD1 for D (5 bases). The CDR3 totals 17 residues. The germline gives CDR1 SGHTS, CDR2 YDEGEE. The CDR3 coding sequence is TGTGCCAGCAGCTTGGTGGTTGTCACTTCTGGGGCCAACGTCCTGACCTTC. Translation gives CASSLVVVTSGANVLTF.

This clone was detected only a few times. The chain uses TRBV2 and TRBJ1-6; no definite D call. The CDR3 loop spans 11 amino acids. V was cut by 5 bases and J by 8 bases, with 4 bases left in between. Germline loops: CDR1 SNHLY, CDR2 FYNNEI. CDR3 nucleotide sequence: TGTGCCAGCAGTCTAGATTCACCCCTCCACTTT. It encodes CASSLDSPLHF.

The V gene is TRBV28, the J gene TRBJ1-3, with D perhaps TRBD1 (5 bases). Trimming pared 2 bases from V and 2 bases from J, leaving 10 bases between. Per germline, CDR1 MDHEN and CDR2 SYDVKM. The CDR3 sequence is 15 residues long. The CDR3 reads CASSLQPGAGNTIYF. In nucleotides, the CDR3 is TGTGCCAGCAGTTTACAGCCGGGGGCTGGAAACACCATATATTTT. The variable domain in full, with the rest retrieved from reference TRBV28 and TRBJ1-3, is DVKVTQSSRYLVKRTGEKVFLECVQDMDHENMFWYRQDPGLGLRLIYFSYDVKMKEKGDIPEGYSVSREKKERFSLILESASTNQTSMYLCASSLQPGAGNTIYFGEGSWLTVV.

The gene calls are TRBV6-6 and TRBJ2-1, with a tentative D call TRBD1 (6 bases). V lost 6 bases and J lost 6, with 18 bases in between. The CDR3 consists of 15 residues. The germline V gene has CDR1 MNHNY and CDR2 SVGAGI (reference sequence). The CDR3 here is CASSYARGLANEQFF. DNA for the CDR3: TGTGCCAGCAGCTACGCCAGGGGCCTCGCCAATGAGCAGTTCTTC.

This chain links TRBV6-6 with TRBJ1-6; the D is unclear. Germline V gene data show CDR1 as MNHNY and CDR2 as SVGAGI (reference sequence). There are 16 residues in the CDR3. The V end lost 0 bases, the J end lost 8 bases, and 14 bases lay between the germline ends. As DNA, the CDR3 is TGTGCCAGCAGTTACTCCCGGGGATGGAAGGATTCACCCCTCCACTTT. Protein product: CASSYSRGWKDSPLHF.

The DNA for the CDR3 is TGCGCCAGCGCCGGGACTAGTGACACCGGGGAGCTGTTTTTT. It translates to CASAGTSDTGELFF. V and J are TRBV5-1 and TRBJ2-2; 8 bases fit TRBD2. The CDR3 runs 14 residues. V lost 7 bases, J lost 3 bases, and 5 bases stayed unmatched. The V gene's germline CDR1 is SGHRS and CDR2 YFSETQ.

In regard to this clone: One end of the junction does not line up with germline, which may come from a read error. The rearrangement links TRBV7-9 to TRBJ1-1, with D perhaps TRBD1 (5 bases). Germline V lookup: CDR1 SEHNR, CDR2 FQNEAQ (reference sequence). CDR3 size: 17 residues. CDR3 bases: TGTTCCAGCAGCTTAACTGATGGTGGAGGGGAGGGCACTGAAGCTTTCTTT. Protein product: CSSSLTDGGGEGTEAFF.

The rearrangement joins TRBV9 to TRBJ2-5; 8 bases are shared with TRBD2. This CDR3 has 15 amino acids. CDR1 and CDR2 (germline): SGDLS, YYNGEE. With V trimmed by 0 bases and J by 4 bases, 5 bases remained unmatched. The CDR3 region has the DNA TGTGCCAGCAGCGTAGCGGGAGGGCCGGTAGAGACCCAGTACTTC. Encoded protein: CASSVAGGPVETQYF.

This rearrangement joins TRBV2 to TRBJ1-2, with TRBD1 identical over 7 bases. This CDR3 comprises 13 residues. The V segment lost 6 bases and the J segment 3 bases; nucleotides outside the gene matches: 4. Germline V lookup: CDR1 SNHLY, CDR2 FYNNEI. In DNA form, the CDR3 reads TGTGCCAGCAGGGCCGGGACAGACTATGGCTACACCTTC. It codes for CASRAGTDYGYTF. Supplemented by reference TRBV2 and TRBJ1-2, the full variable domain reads EPEVTQTPSHQVTQMGQEVILRCVPISNHLYFYWYRQILGQKVEFLVSFYNNEISEKSEIFDDQFSVERPDGSNFTLKIRSTKLEDSAMYFCASRAGTDYGYTFGSGTRLTVV.